The 30 T cell receptor beta chains below were found in one sample sequenced in a study of OX40 agonist ivuxolimab in advanced cancers. TCRdb's copy holds only in-frame clones and misses some; the assay was immunoSEQ multiplex PCR. This table has 65,000 to 95,000 clones, about 90% appearing once. The source was CD4+ or CD8+ T cells sorted from blood, collected in a trial of the OX40 agonist ivuxolimab. These receptors were obtained from an adult with an advanced solid tumor such as melanoma, head and neck, liver or kidney cancer.

This chain links TRBV7-2 with TRBJ1-2; D call uncertain. Trimming took off 1 base at V and 3 bases at J, with 9 bases between the two ends. Germline CDR1 reads SGHTA; CDR2 reads FQGNSA. This CDR3 has 14 residues. The DNA for the CDR3 is TGTGCCAGCAGCTTAGTTTATGGGGACTATGGCTACACCTTC. The encoded protein is CASSLVYGDYGYTF. The whole variable domain, filled in from reference TRBV7-2 and TRBJ1-2, reads GAGVSQSPSNKVTEKGKDVELRCDPISGHTALYWYRQSLGQGLEFLIYFQGNSAPDKSGLPSDRFSAERTGGSVSTLTIQRTQQEDSAVYLCASSLVYGDYGYTFGSGTRLTVV.

The J gene is TRBJ2-7, the V gene TRBV9; D is possibly TRBD2 (6 bases). Germline V gene sequence: CDR1 SGDLS, CDR2 YYNGEE. This CDR3 region has 14 residues. V was trimmed by 2 bases and J by 3 bases, leaving 12 bases between them. The CDR3 is CASSVDVSGYEQYF. The CDR3 DNA reads as TGTGCCAGCAGCGTCGACGTTAGCGGCTACGAGCAGTACTTC.

The chain uses TRBV28 and TRBJ2-7; TRBD1 agrees at 9 bases. The CDR3 runs to 13 residues. V dropped 6 bases and J dropped 7; count of bases not matched to a gene: 7. Germline assignment: CDR1 MDHEN and CDR2 SYDVKM. The CDR3 nucleotides read TGTGCCAGCAGGCTACAGGGGGCGCGTGAGCAGTACTTC. Protein sequence: CASRLQGAREQYF.

The genes are TRBV19 and TRBJ1-2; D unresolved. V lost 4 bases to trimming and J lost 7 bases, with 10 bases between them. This CDR3 spans 12 amino acids. The V gene's germline CDR1 is LNHDA and CDR2 SQIVND (reference sequence). In nucleotides, the CDR3 is TGTGCCAGTAGTACCCACTGGGCTGGCTACACCTTC. Protein: CASSTHWAGYTF.

The J gene is TRBJ2-7, the V gene TRBV5-4, with TRBD2 identical over 8 bases. Germline values: CDR1 SGHNT, CDR2 YYREEE (reference sequence). After removal of 4 bases from V and 3 bases from J, the junction contained 12 bases not matched to a gene. The CDR3 loop spans 16 amino acids. The CDR3 spells CASSKGGLAENYEQYF. CDR3 in DNA: TGTGCCAGCAGCAAAGGAGGACTAGCCGAGAACTACGAGCAGTACTTC.

The rearrangement links TRBV21-1 to TRBJ2-3; the table names TRBD2, a call not compared with the DNA. TRBV21-1 is described as a pseudogene. This CDR3 is built from 15 residues. The CDR3 here is CASSRVSGNTDTQYF. The CDR3 region has the DNA TGTGCCAGCAGCAGGGTTAGCGGCAACACAGATACGCAGTATTTT.

This chain uses TRBV14 with TRBJ2-3; 7 bases match TRBD1. The germline gives CDR1 SGHDN, CDR2 FVKESK. The CDR3 length is 15 residues. V was pared by 5 bases and J by 2 bases, with 7 bases of the junction left unmatched. This CDR3 reads CASSLRGRPTDTQYF. CDR3 coding DNA: TGTGCCAGCAGCTTAAGGGGGCGCCCCACAGATACGCAGTATTTT.

The chain couples TRBV6-5 to TRBJ2-3; D is possibly TRBD2 (5 bases). Trimming shortened V by 0 bases and J by 6 bases, and 7 bases separated the two germline ends. CDR1 and CDR2 (germline): MNHEY, SVGAGI. The length of the CDR3 is 13 residues. Here the CDR3 DNA reads TGTGCCAGCAGTTACTCGAGAGGGGATACGCAGTATTTT. It encodes CASSYSRGDTQYF.

This clone showed up just once. Other DNA sequences in this specimen translate into the identical CDR3. The chain combines TRBV19 with TRBJ1-1; D gene unclear. The CDR3 totals 15 residues. The germline V gene has CDR1 LNHDA and CDR2 SQIVND (reference sequence). The V end lost 1 base, the J end lost 1 base, and 10 bases lay between the germline ends. CDR3: CASSIAVRQNTEAFF. Here the CDR3 DNA reads TGTGCCAGTAGTATAGCCGTCCGGCAGAACACTGAAGCTTTCTTT.

The chain is built from TRBV2 and TRBJ2-5; TRBD1 matches at 8 bases. This CDR3 is 14 amino acids long. J was trimmed by 5 bases and V by 7 bases; bases with no gene match: 9. Germline CDR1 is SNHLY and CDR2 is FYNNEI. CDR3 protein: CASKEQGGSETQYF. CDR3 in DNA: TGTGCCAGCAAAGAACAGGGGGGTAGTGAGACCCAGTACTTC.

This chain links TRBV5-1 with TRBJ1-2; D remains unclear. Between the trimmed V and J ends, which lost 4 bases and 7 bases, there was a span of 11 bases. CDR1 and CDR2 (germline): SGHRS, YFSETQ. The CDR3 contains 12 residues. CDR3 DNA sequence: TGCGCCAGCAGCGTGCCGGGTTCTGGCTACACCTTC. This translates into CASSVPGSGYTF.

J is TRBJ2-7 and V is TRBV7-2; 10 nucleotides align to TRBD1. The CDR3 is made up of 15 amino acids. After removal of 0 bases from V and 5 bases from J, the junction contained 4 bases not matched to a gene. Germline V gene sequence: CDR1 SGHTA, CDR2 FQGNSA. The CDR3 nucleotides read TGTGCCAGCAGCTTAGCATGGGACAGGGGCAACGAGCAGTACTTC. It translates to CASSLAWDRGNEQYF.

The rearrangement links TRBV7-8 to TRBJ2-3; D is undetermined. The CDR3 consists of 12 residues. Deletions cut 5 bases from V and 2 bases from J, with 5 bases between. Germline assignment: CDR1 SGHVS and CDR2 FQNEAQ. This CDR3 is CASSPDTDTQYF. DNA for the CDR3: TGTGCCAGCAGCCCGGACACAGATACGCAGTATTTT. The whole variable domain, remainder taken from reference TRBV7-8 and TRBJ2-3, is GAGVSQSPRYKVAKRGQDVALRCDPISGHVSLFWYQQALGQGPEFLTYFQNEAQLDKSGLPSDRFFAERPEGSVSTLKIQRTQQEDSAVYLCASSPDTDTQYFGPGTRLTVL.

The chain employs TRBV30 and TRBJ2-3; 14 bases are a match to TRBD2. V shed 5 bases, J shed 2 bases, and the junction held 12 bases outside the gene matches. The germline V gene has CDR1 GTSNPN and CDR2 SVGIG (reference sequence). The length of the CDR3 is 18 residues. CDR3: CAWAGGLAGDWVTDTQYF. In nucleotides, the CDR3 is TGTGCCTGGGCGGGGGGACTAGCGGGAGATTGGGTCACAGATACGCAGTATTTT.

The chain uses TRBV7-9 and TRBJ1-1, with D possibly being TRBD1 (5 bases). The CDR3 loop spans 13 amino acids. Germline CDR1 reads SEHNR; CDR2 reads FQNEAQ (reference sequence). V dropped 5 bases and J dropped 4 bases, with 11 bases sitting between them. CDR3 sequence reads: CASSLLGGTEAFF. The CDR3 DNA is TGTGCCAGCAGCCTCTTGGGGGGCACTGAAGCTTTCTTT.

V gene TRBV5-6 combines with J gene TRBJ2-5; D may be TRBD2 (5 bases). V lost 3 bases and J 5 bases, leaving 17 bases between the germline ends. This CDR3 comprises 15 residues. Per germline, CDR1 SGHDT and CDR2 YYEEEE. CDR3 protein: CASSSTGLAGETQYF. CDR3 in DNA: TGTGCCAGCAGCTCCACCGGTCTAGCCGGGGAGACCCAGTACTTC.

The chain recombines TRBV13 with TRBJ2-2; maybe TRBD2 (5 bases). Germline assignment: CDR1 PRHDT and CDR2 FYEKMQ (reference sequence). The CDR3 has 16 amino acids. V lost 5 bases to trimming and J lost 4 bases, with 17 bases between them. This chain's CDR3 is CASSTWRAELTGELFF. The CDR3, as DNA: TGTGCCAGCAGCACCTGGCGGGCGGAGCTCACCGGGGAGCTGTTTTTT.

This clone was detected once. This chain uses TRBV11-3 with TRBJ1-1, with D possibly being TRBD1 (5 bases). The CDR3 totals 14 residues. The germline V gene has CDR1 SGHNT and CDR2 YENEEA. Trimming removed 5 bases at V and 4 bases at J, with 14 bases between. Written as DNA, the CDR3 is TGTGCCAGCAGCAACGTCTTGGGGGGCACTGAAGCTTTCTTT. It yields the protein CASSNVLGGTEAFF.

This clone has only a few counts. The chain combines TRBV2 with TRBJ2-2; 8 nucleotides align to TRBD2. Germline CDR1 is SNHLY and CDR2 is FYNNEI. J was trimmed by 4 bases and V by 7 bases; bases with no gene match: 8. The CDR3 covers 15 residues. In DNA, the CDR3 is TGTGCCAGCACCCAGCGGGAGTGGGGCACCGGGGAGCTGTTTTTT. This sequence encodes CASTQREWGTGELFF. Using reference TRBV2 and TRBJ2-2 for the parts outside the CDR3, the full variable domain is EPEVTQTPSHQVTQMGQEVILRCVPISNHLYFYWYRQILGQKVEFLVSFYNNEISEKSEIFDDQFSVERPDGSNFTLKIRSTKLEDSAMYFCASTQREWGTGELFFGEGSRLTVL.

The genes are TRBV7-2 and TRBJ2-7; no definite D call. V was cut by 1 base and J by 2 bases, with 9 bases left in between. The CDR3 sequence is 14 residues long. CDR1 SGHTA and CDR2 FQGNSA come from the germline V gene. CDR3 sequence (DNA): TGTGCCAGCAGCTTAGGGGCAATTACCTACGAGCAGTACTTC. This gives the protein CASSLGAITYEQYF.

The J gene is TRBJ2-7, the V gene TRBV27, with a possible D match to TRBD2 (5 bases). The length of the CDR3 is 12 residues. The V gene's germline CDR1 is MNHEY and CDR2 SMNVEV (reference sequence). V shed 7 bases and J shed 5 bases, with 12 bases lying between them. DNA for the CDR3: TGTGCCAGCATCGCCCCCGGGGACGAGCAGTACTTC. Translation gives CASIAPGDEQYF.

CDR3 nucleotide sequence: TGCAGCGCTCTGGGACCTACGAACACTGAAGCTTTCTTT. Amino acid sequence: CSALGPTNTEAFF. The J gene is TRBJ1-1, the V gene TRBV29-1, with D perhaps TRBD1 (5 bases). Germline V lookup: CDR1 SQVTM, CDR2 ANQGSEA. Trimming took 7 bases from V and 1 from J, leaving 13 bases between them. The CDR3 length is 13 residues.

The rearrangement links TRBV19 to TRBJ2-2, with a possible D match to TRBD1 (6 bases). V lost 3 bases, J lost 9 bases, and 17 bases lay in between. The length of the CDR3 is 15 residues. CDR1 is LNHDA and CDR2 is SQIVND in the germline V gene (reference sequence). The CDR3 DNA reads TGTGCCAGTAGTATCAGGGGATTTGCGTCTAGGGAGCTGTTTTTT. Protein product: CASSIRGFASRELFF.

This clone was picked up one time. V and J are TRBV7-3 and TRBJ2-1; D is perhaps TRBD1 or TRBD2 (5 bases each). This CDR3 comprises 13 residues. CDR1 and CDR2 (germline): SGHTA, FQGTGA. The V end lost 4 bases, the J end lost 8 bases, and 12 bases lay between the germline ends. The CDR3 DNA sequence: TGTGCCAGCAGCTCCATGCTGGGGGATGAGCAGTTCTTC. It encodes CASSSMLGDEQFF.

A note on this clone: An end of the junction does not agree with germline; a read error may underlie this. The V gene is TRBV11-2, the J gene TRBJ1-2, with unresolved D. The germline V gene encodes CDR1 SGHAT and CDR2 FQNNGV. This CDR3 region has 14 residues. The CDR3 is CASSPQTTNYDYTF. The CDR3 DNA reads TGTGCCAGCAGCCCCCAAACCACCAACTATGACTACACCTTC. Drawing the rest from reference TRBV11-2 and TRBJ1-2, the complete variable domain is EAGVAQSPRYKIIEKRQSVAFWCNPISGHATLYWYQQILGQGPKLLIQFQNNGVVDDSQLPKDRFSAERLKGVDSTLKIQPAKLEDSAVYLCASSPQTTNYDYTFGSGTRLTVV.

This sequence joins TRBV6-6 and TRBJ1-2, with TRBD1 as a possible D gene (6 bases). Trimming took off 2 bases at V and 12 bases at J, with 16 bases between the two ends. Germline V gives CDR1 MNHNY, CDR2 SVGAGI (reference sequence). This CDR3 region has 13 residues. This CDR3 is CASSYIRQALDTF. CDR3 nucleotide sequence: TGTGCCAGCAGTTACATTCGACAGGCGTTGGACACCTTC.

V usage is TRBV27 and J usage is TRBJ2-1; 8 positions agree with TRBD1. Germline V lookup: CDR1 MNHEY, CDR2 SMNVEV (reference sequence). After removal of 4 bases from V and 8 bases from J, the junction contained 13 bases not matched to a gene. The CDR3 spans 16 residues. CDR3 amino acids: CASSSDRGAHLDEQFF. The CDR3 nucleotides are TGTGCCAGCAGTTCTGACAGGGGAGCGCATTTGGATGAGCAGTTCTTC.

This clone showed up just once. The chain combines TRBV6-7 with TRBJ2-3; perhaps TRBD2 as D (6 bases). TRBV6-7 is classed as an ORF, of uncertain function. The CDR3 loop spans 17 amino acids. Deletions cut 0 bases from V and 8 bases from J, with 21 bases between. Written as DNA, the CDR3 is TGTGCCAGCAGTTACTCTCCTTCTAGCGCCATTCATGCTACGCAGTATTTT. Its translation: CASSYSPSSAIHATQYF.

J is TRBJ2-7 and V is TRBV10-3, with TRBD2 matching 7 bases. J gave up 4 bases and V 4 bases, and 7 bases lay outside the gene matches. CDR3 length: 14 amino acids. Germline V gene lookup returns CDR1 ENHRY and CDR2 SYGVKD. CDR3 DNA sequence: TGTGCCATCAGTGGGGAGGGAGGGCCATACGAGCAGTACTTC. It specifies CAISGEGGPYEQYF.

The J gene is TRBJ1-1, the V gene TRBV29-1; D gene ambiguous. The length of the CDR3 is 10 residues. CDR1 SQVTM and CDR2 ANQGSEA come from the germline V gene. The V gene lost 2 bases and the J gene lost 5 bases, with 3 bases spanning the gap. The CDR3 coding sequence is TGCAGCGTTGAAAGTACTGAAGCTTTCTTT. Its translation is CSVESTEAFF. The variable domain in full, with the rest retrieved from reference TRBV29-1 and TRBJ1-1, is SAVISQKPSRDICQRGTSLTIQCQVDSQVTMMFWYRQQPGQSLTLIATANQGSEATYESGFVIDKFPISRPNLTFSTLTVSNMSPEDSSIYLCSVESTEAFFGQGTRLTVV.